Reported below is one TCR beta chain. Germline CDR1 SQVTM, CDR2 ANQGSEA. The V gene end was trimmed by 7 bases and the J gene end by 6 bases; junction bases not matched to a gene: 9. The CDR3 is 14 residues long. The sample is drawn from a study of blood T cell repertoires in COVID-19. Study summary: There were acute and convalescent COVID-19 samples, and they came from the United States, Italy and Spain. Sources were T cells, B-cell-depleted T cells, or PBMCs; the material itself was cDNA or gDNA.

Per the study methods: Estimated nucleated cell counts came from reference gene primer amplification. This table comes from immunoSEQ multiplex PCR, and its TCRdb copy is limited to in-frame clones, with some not included. From that table come the V and J calls and clone size; the DNA was used to work out D and trimming. The sample has approximately 260,000 clones; 70% to 90% are singletons. Ages ranged from about 18 to 89 years, with residence in under 25 US areas. What was sequenced was PBMCs or T cells enriched from blood (not recorded which). The gene calls are TRBV29-1 and TRBJ2-7; 13 bases are shared with TRBD2. This TCR derives from a woman aged 45-65 years who had been exposed to COVID-19. CDR3 amino acids: CSGGLAGEFSEQYF. DNA for the CDR3: TGCAGCGGCGGACTAGCGGGGGAATTTAGCGAGCAGTACTTC.